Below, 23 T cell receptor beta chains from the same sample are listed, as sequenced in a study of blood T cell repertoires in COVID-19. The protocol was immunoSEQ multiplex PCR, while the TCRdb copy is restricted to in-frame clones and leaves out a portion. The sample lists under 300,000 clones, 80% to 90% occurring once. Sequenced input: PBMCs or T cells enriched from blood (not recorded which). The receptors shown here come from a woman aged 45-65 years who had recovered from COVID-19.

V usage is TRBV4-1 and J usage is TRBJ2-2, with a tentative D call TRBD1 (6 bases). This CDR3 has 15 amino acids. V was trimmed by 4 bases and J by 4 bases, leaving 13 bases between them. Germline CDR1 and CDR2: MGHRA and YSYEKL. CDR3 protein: CASSLMTGSTGELFF. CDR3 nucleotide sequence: TGCGCCAGCAGCCTCATGACAGGATCCACCGGGGAGCTGTTTTTT.

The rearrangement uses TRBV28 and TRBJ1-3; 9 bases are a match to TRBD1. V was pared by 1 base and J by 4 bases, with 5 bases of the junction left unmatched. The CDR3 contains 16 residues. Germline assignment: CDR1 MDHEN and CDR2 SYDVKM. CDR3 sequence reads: CASSLLQGAYGNTIYF. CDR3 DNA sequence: TGTGCCAGCAGTTTATTACAGGGGGCATACGGAAACACCATATATTTT.

The CDR3 sequence is CASSPPGNTEAFF. The DNA of the CDR3 is TGTGCCAGCTCACCTCCGGGAAACACTGAAGCTTTCTTT. The chain links TRBV18 to TRBJ1-1; D unclear. The CDR3 sequence is 13 residues long. V was trimmed by 3 bases and J by 2 bases, leaving 7 bases between them. CDR1 and CDR2 (germline): KGHSH, LQKENI.

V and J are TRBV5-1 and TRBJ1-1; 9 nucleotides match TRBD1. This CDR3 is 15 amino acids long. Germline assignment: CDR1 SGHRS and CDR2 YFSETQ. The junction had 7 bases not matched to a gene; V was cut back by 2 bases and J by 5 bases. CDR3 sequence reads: CASSLTGGAGTEAFF. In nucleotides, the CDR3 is TGCGCCAGCAGCTTAACAGGGGGCGCCGGGACTGAAGCTTTCTTT.

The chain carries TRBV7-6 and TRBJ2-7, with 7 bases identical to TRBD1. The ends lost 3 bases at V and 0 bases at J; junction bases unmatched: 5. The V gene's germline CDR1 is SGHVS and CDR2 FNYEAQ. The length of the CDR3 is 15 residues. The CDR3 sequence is CASSFIRGTSYEQYF. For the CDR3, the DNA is TGTGCCAGCAGCTTTATCAGGGGGACCTCCTACGAGCAGTACTTC.

CDR3 in amino acids: CASSLGLAGENEQFF. The CDR3 DNA reads as TGTGCCAGCAGTTTAGGACTAGCGGGAGAAAATGAGCAGTTCTTC. The chain is built from TRBV28 and TRBJ2-1; TRBD2 matches 13 bases. With 2 bases clipped from V and 7 bases from J, the junction kept 2 bases outside the gene matches. The CDR3 has 15 residues. Germline V lookup: CDR1 MDHEN, CDR2 SYDVKM.

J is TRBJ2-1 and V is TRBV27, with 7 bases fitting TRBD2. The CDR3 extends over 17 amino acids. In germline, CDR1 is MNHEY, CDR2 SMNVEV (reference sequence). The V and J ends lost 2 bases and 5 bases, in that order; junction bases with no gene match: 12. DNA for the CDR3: TGTGCCAGCAGTTTAGCGGGAGCGGGGCGTGGAAACAATGAGCAGTTCTTC. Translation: CASSLAGAGRGNNEQFF.

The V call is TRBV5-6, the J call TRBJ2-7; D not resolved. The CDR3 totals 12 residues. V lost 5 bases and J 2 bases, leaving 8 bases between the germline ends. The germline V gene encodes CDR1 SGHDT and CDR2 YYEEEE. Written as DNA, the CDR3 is TGTGCCAGCAGTACACGAACCTACGAGCAGTACTTC. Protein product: CASSTRTYEQYF.

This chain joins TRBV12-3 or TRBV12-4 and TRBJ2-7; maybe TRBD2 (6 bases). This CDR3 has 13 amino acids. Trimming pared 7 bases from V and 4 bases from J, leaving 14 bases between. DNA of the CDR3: TGTGCCAGCACCTGGGACTGGAAGTACGAGCAGTACTTC. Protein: CASTWDWKYEQYF.

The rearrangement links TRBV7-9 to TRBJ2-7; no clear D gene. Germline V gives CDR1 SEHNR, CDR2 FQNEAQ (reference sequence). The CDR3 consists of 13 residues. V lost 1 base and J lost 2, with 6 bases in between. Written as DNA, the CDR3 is TGTGCCAGCAGCTTAGATCCAGCCTACGAGCAGTACTTC. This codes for CASSLDPAYEQYF.

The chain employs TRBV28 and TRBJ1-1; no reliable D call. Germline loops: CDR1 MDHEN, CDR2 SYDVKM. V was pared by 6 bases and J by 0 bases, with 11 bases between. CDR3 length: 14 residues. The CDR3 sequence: CASRVGFLNTEAFF. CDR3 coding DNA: TGTGCCAGCAGGGTCGGGTTCTTGAACACTGAAGCTTTCTTT.

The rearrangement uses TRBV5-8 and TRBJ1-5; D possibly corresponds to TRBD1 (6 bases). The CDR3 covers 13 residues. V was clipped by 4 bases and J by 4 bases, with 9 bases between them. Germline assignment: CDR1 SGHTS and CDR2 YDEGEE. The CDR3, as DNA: TGTGCCAGCAGCCTCGGACAGAATCAGCCCCAGCATTTT. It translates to CASSLGQNQPQHF. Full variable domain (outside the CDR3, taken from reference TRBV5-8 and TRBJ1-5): EAGVTQSPTHLIKTRGQQATLRCSPISGHTSVYWYQQALGLGLQFLLWYDEGEERNRGNFPPRFSGRQFPNYSSELNVNALELEDSALYLCASSLGQNQPQHFGDGTRLSIL.

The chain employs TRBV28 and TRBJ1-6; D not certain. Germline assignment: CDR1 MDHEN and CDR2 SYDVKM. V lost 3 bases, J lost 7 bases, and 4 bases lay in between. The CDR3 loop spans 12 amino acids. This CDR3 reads CASSLLNSPLHF. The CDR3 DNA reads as TGTGCCAGCAGTTTGTTAAATTCACCCCTCCACTTT.

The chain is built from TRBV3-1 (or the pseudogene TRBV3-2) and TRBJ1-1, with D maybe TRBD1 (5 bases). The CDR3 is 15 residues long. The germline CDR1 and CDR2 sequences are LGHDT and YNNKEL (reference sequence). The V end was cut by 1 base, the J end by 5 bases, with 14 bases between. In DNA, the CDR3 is TGTGCCAGCAGCCAAGGTAATCTTAAGGGGACTGAAGCTTTCTTT. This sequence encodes CASSQGNLKGTEAFF.

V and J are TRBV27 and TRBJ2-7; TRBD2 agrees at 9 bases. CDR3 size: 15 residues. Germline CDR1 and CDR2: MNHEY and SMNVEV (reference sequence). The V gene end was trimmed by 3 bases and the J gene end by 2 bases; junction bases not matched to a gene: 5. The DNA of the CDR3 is TGTGCCAGCAGTTTGACCCTAGCGGGAACCTACGAGCAGTACTTC. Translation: CASSLTLAGTYEQYF.

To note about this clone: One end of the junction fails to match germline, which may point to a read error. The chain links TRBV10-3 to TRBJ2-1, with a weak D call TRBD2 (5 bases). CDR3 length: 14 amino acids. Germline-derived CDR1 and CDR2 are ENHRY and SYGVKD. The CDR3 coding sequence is TGTGCCACCAGTACACTAGAAGGGATCAATGAGCAGTTCTTC. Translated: CATSTLEGINEQFF.

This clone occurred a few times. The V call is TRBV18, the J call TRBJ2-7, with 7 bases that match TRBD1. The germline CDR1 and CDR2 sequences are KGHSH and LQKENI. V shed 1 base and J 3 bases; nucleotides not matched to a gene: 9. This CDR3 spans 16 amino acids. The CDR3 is CASSPQRPGQSYEQYF. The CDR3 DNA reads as TGTGCCAGCTCACCACAAAGGCCGGGACAGAGCTACGAGCAGTACTTC.

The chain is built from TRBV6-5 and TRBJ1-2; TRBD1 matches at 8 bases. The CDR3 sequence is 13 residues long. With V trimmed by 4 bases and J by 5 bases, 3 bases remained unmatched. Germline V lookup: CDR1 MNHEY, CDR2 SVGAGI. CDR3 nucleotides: TGTGCCAGCAGTTTTACAGGGGGGTATGGCTACACCTTC. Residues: CASSFTGGYGYTF.

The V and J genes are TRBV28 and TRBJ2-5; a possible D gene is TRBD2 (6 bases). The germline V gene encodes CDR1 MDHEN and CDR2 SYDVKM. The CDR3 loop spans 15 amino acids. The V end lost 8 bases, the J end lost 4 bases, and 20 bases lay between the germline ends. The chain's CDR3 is CASPQIRGIGETQYF. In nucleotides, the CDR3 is TGTGCCAGCCCCCAGATCCGCGGGATTGGAGAGACCCAGTACTTC.

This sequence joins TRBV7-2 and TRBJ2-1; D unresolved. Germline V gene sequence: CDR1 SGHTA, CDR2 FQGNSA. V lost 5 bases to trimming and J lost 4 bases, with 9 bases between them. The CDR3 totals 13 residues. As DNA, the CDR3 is TGTGCCAGCAGCCCTTCCCGGTACAATGAGCAGTTCTTC. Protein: CASSPSRYNEQFF.

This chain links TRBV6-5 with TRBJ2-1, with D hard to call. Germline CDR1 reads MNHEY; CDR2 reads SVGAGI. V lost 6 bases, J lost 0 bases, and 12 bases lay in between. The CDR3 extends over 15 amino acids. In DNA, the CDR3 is TGTGCCAGCAGCCCCGGCGCAGGCTCCTACAATGAGCAGTTCTTC. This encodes CASSPGAGSYNEQFF.

The CDR3 DNA reads as TGTGCCAGCAGCACTCGGACTAGCGGGAGGGCCCAAGAGACCCAGTACTTC. This codes for CASSTRTSGRAQETQYF. The chain joins TRBV28 to TRBJ2-5; TRBD2 aligns across 15 bases. The CDR3 runs to 17 residues. Germline V lookup: CDR1 MDHEN, CDR2 SYDVKM. Germline trimming cut 6 bases from V and 1 base from J; bases unmatched to any gene: 6.

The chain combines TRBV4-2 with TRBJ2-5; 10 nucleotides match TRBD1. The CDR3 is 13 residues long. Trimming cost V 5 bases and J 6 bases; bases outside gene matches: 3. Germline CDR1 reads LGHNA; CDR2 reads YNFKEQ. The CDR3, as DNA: TGTGCCAGCAGCTCGGACAGGGGGAAGACCCAGTACTTC. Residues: CASSSDRGKTQYF.